This T cell receptor (beta chain) emerged from a study of blood T cell repertoires in COVID-19. CDR3 size: 16 residues. Trimming took 0 bases from V and 4 from J; bases not matched to a gene: 2. Germline-derived CDR1 and CDR2 are KGHSH and LQKENI. TCRdb keeps only in-frame clones here, not all; method: immunoSEQ multiplex PCR. This sample has 360,000 or so clones, with about 88% found just once. This TCR was recovered from a woman in her 30s who had recovered from COVID-19. The source material was PBMCs or T cells enriched from blood (not recorded which). The J gene is TRBJ2-2, the V gene TRBV18; TRBD1 aligns across 10 bases. Here the CDR3 reads CASSPPWTGGTGELFF. The CDR3 DNA sequence: TGTGCCAGCTCACCACCGTGGACAGGGGGCACCGGGGAGCTGTTTTTT.